These T cell receptor beta chains were read from a single sample in a study of CD8 T cells in Susac syndrome. TCRdb used MiXCR to reprocess the immunoSEQ multiplex PCR reads, holding one entry per CDR3 protein. Here the sample spans some 200,000 distinct CDR3 sequences, 92% being singletons. Sequencing input: CD8+ T cells from PBMCs. These receptors originate from a human donor with multiple sclerosis. Each CDR3 is given with its conserved first and last residue. The D gene is left open where the match is weak. The size entry is marked missing in some rows and otherwise reads once, few, many or a size class.

j_call d_call clone_size v_call cdr3_nt cdr3_aa
TRBJ2-5 NA NA TRBV19 TGTGCCAGTAGTATGCAGGGGTGGGAGACCCAGTACTTC CASSMQGWETQYF
TRBJ1-2 NA NA TRBV12-3/TRBV12-4 TGTGCCAGCAGTCCCAACCCCCTATGGGACTATGGCTACACCTTC CASSPNPLWDYGYTF
TRBJ1-2 NA few TRBV18 TGTGCCAGCTCACCATCACACGGGGTCCGATATGGCTACACCTTC CASSPSHGVRYGYTF
TRBJ1-1 NA NA TRBV13 TGTGCCAGCAGCTTGTCGTGGGGCGAAGCTTTCTTT CASSLSWGEAFF
TRBJ1-2 TRBD1 NA TRBV11-2 TGTGCCAGCAGCTTAGGACAGGGGGCCTACTATGGCTACACCTTC CASSLGQGAYYGYTF
TRBJ2-2 NA NA TRBV10-3 TGTGCCATCCAGGCGGCGGGGGAGCTGTTTTTT CAIQAAGELFF
TRBJ2-7 TRBD2 NA TRBV12-3/TRBV12-4 TGTGCCAGCAGTTTTCTAGCGGGGGGGCCTAAGGACGAGCAGTACTTC CASSFLAGGPKDEQYF
TRBJ2-5 NA NA TRBV18 TGTGCCAGCTCACCAGGCGACAGGTCCCAAGAGACCCAGTACTTC CASSPGDRSQETQYF
TRBJ1-2 NA NA TRBV29-1 TGCAGCGTAAGGGGAGCCTATGGCTACACCTTC CSVRGAYGYTF
TRBJ2-1 TRBD2 NA TRBV11-2 TGTGCCAGCAGCTTAGAGGTTAGCGGGGGGTACAATGAGCAGTTCTTC CASSLEVSGGYNEQFF
TRBJ1-4 TRBD1 NA TRBV20-1 TGCAGTGCTAGAAGGGGGCAGACTAATAATGAAAAACTGTTTTTT CSARRGQTNNEKLFF
TRBJ2-7 NA NA TRBV6-2/TRBV6-3 TGTGCCAGCGAGTTCGGGGTCGGCTACGAGCAGTACTTC CASEFGVGYEQYF
TRBJ2-7 NA NA TRBV29-1 TGCAGCGTTGAGTCAGGGTCCCACGAGCAGTACTTC CSVESGSHEQYF
TRBJ2-5 NA NA TRBV12-3/TRBV12-4 TGTGCCAGCGCGGGATGGCAACAAGAGACCCAGTACTTC CASAGWQQETQYF
TRBJ1-5 NA NA TRBV6-7 TGTGCCAGCAGTGTCGCAGGTTCAATTCGTCAGCATTTT CASSVAGSIRQHF
TRBJ2-7 NA NA TRBV9 TGTGCCAGCAGCGTAGGGAAGGGCTTGAGGGCGGACGAGCAGTACTTC CASSVGKGLRADEQYF
TRBJ1-1 NA few TRBV3-1 TGTGCCAGCAGCCAAGCGGGGGAAGCTTTCTTT CASSQAGEAFF
TRBJ2-2 TRBD2 NA TRBV5-4 TGTGCCAGCAGCTCGTCCTCTCTAGCGGGAGGGCCCGGCGGGGAGCTGTTTTTT CASSSSSLAGGPGGELFF
TRBJ2-1 TRBD2 NA TRBV15 TGTGCCACCAGCAGCACTAGCGGGGACTACAATGAGCAGTTCTTC CATSSTSGDYNEQFF
TRBJ2-1 TRBD2 NA TRBV4-1 TGCGCCAGCAGCCAACCAGCGACTAGCGGGATTTATGAGCAGTTCTTC CASSQPATSGIYEQFF
TRBJ1-5 TRBD1 NA TRBV2 TGTGCCAGCAGATTCGAGACAGGGGGGATTGATAGCAATCAGCCCCAGCATTTT CASRFETGGIDSNQPQHF
TRBJ2-7 TRBD1 NA TRBV28 TGTGCCAGCAGTGCCCGGACAGGGGGAGCAAGCGAATACGAGCAGTACTTC CASSARTGGASEYEQYF
TRBJ2-7 NA NA TRBV7-9 TGTGCCAGCAGCTTAGCAGGGGATTCATACGAGCAGTACTTC CASSLAGDSYEQYF
TRBJ2-1 TRBD2 NA TRBV19 TGTGCCAGTAGTATCGGGACTAGCTCCTACAATGAGCAGTTCTTC CASSIGTSSYNEQFF
TRBJ1-4 NA NA TRBV3-1 TGTGCCAGCAGCCAAGGGCAGGCAACTAATGAAAAACTGTTTTTT CASSQGQATNEKLFF
TRBJ2-1 NA NA TRBV30 TGTGCCTGGAGGGAGGGGTACAATGAGCAGTTCTTC CAWREGYNEQFF
TRBJ2-1 TRBD2 NA TRBV29-1 TGCAGCGTTCTAGGACTAGCGGGAGTGAATGTACGGTCCTACAATGAGCAGTTCTTC CSVLGLAGVNVRSYNEQFF
TRBJ2-5 NA NA TRBV2 TGTGCCAGCAGTGAAGCGCCCCCGGCAGTGGGCGAGACCCAGTACTTC CASSEAPPAVGETQYF
TRBJ2-3 NA NA TRBV3-1 TGTGCCAGCAGCCGGGCCGAAAAGACAGATACGCAGTATTTT CASSRAEKTDTQYF
TRBJ2-7 TRBD2 NA TRBV7-9 TGTGCCAGTGGCCTCGGGGGGTTGGGGCCGACCTACGAGCAGTACTTC CASGLGGLGPTYEQYF
TRBJ2-1 NA NA TRBV4-2 TGTGCCAGCAGCCCCGAAGGGGGGAGAGGGAATGAGCAGTTCTTC CASSPEGGRGNEQFF
TRBJ2-2 TRBD2 NA TRBV29-1 TGCAGCGTTGGGGTGGGAGCGGGGGGACCGAACACCGGGGAGCTGTTTTTT CSVGVGAGGPNTGELFF
TRBJ2-7 NA NA TRBV2 TGTGCCAGCAGTCCCGGACCCCACGTTTACGAGCAGTACTTC CASSPGPHVYEQYF
TRBJ1-2 NA NA TRBV9 TGTGCCAGCAGCTCGTCTCGGGATTATGGCTACACCTTC CASSSSRDYGYTF
TRBJ1-2 NA NA TRBV7-9 TGTGCCAGCAGCTTAGGCACGGGGTGGGAAGATGGCTACACCTTC CASSLGTGWEDGYTF
TRBJ1-5 NA once TRBV6-5 TGTGCCAGCAGTCCCGGGGTTAATCAGCCCCAGCATTTT CASSPGVNQPQHF
TRBJ1-1 TRBD1 NA TRBV9 TGTGCCAGCAGCGGTGGAGACAGGGCGAGCGTAACTTTCTTT CASSGGDRASVTFF
TRBJ2-7 NA NA TRBV30 TGTGCCTGGAGTGCCGTGATCTACGAGCAGTACTTC CAWSAVIYEQYF
TRBJ2-5 TRBD1 once TRBV12-3/TRBV12-4 TGTGCCAGCAGTAAGGGGACAGGGCCTCTTAAGGAGACCCAGTACTTC CASSKGTGPLKETQYF
TRBJ1-2 TRBD1 NA TRBV9 TGTGCCAGCAGCGTGGGAGGACAGGGGGCGGGTGGCTACACCTTC CASSVGGQGAGGYTF
TRBJ2-7 NA NA TRBV12-3/TRBV12-4 TGTGCCAGCAGCACGGGCGGGTACTACGAGCAGTACTTC CASSTGGYYEQYF
TRBJ2-5 NA once TRBV19 TGTGCCAGTAATTTCGGACAGGGAGGGGAGACCCAGTACTTC CASNFGQGGETQYF
TRBJ2-7 TRBD2 NA TRBV27 TGTGCCAGCAGTGTGGGACTAGCGTCTGTCGAGCAGTACTTC CASSVGLASVEQYF
TRBJ2-2 NA NA TRBV20-1 TGCAGTGCTAGAGTCCAGGACTACCTCACCGGGGAGCTGTTTTTT CSARVQDYLTGELFF
TRBJ1-5 NA few TRBV7-2 TGTGCCAGCAGCTGGGGGCCCTATCAGCCCCAGCATTTT CASSWGPYQPQHF
TRBJ1-1 NA NA TRBV4-3 TGCGCCAGCAGCCAATCTTCAGGAGGGTTGGCTGAAGCTTTCTTT CASSQSSGGLAEAFF
TRBJ2-7 NA NA TRBV30 TGTGCCTGGAGTGTAAATGGCGAGCAGTACTTC CAWSVNGEQYF
TRBJ1-2 TRBD1 NA TRBV5-4 TGTGCCAGCAGCGAGGAGGGACAGTACTATGGCTACACCTTC CASSEEGQYYGYTF
TRBJ2-3 TRBD2 NA TRBV27 TGTGCCAGCAGCCTAGCGGGAGAGAGTACAGATACGCAGTATTTT CASSLAGESTDTQYF
TRBJ2-1 TRBD2 NA TRBV9 TGTGCCAGCAGCGCCGCTAGCGGGGGGGGATGGGGTGAGCAGTTCTTC CASSAASGGGWGEQFF
TRBJ2-7 TRBD2 once TRBV4-1 TGCGCCAGCAGCCCCGCCCTGGGGGCGGGAGGGCCGCGCGAGCAGTACTTC CASSPALGAGGPREQYF
TRBJ1-4 NA NA TRBV6-1 TGTGCCAGCAGTGATTTAGGGACTAATGAAAAACTGTTTTTT CASSDLGTNEKLFF
TRBJ1-2 NA NA TRBV7-9 TGTGCCAGCAGCTTAGAAGGCGGAGATTATGGCTACACCTTC CASSLEGGDYGYTF
TRBJ2-7 NA NA TRBV9 TGTGCCAGCAGCGTAGGGTCCGGGGGCTACGAGCAGTACTTC CASSVGSGGYEQYF
TRBJ2-1 TRBD2 NA TRBV9 TGTGCCAGCAGCGCCTCGGGAGGAGGCTCTTGGAATGAGCAGTTCTTC CASSASGGGSWNEQFF